A single T cell receptor beta chain is shown here with its context. The antigen remains unidentified. This sample was taken from a study of cytomegalovirus exposure and HLA in healthy donors. On the study more broadly: HLA-typed donors contributed 65 million to 95 million unique TCRs, which were held in an early data release. Findings of the study overall: In an earlier analysis, productive rearrangement rates for most beta V segments clustered near 87% or 30%.

Germline loops: CDR1 SGHNT, CDR2 YYREEE (reference sequence). CDR3 length equals 16 residues. V gave up 1 base and J gave up 4 bases; unmatched junction bases: 3. Use of 60 Vbeta and 13 Jbeta primers characterized the PCR. Authors' data handling: The authors later counted roughly 77 million unique TCR beta chains, 9.5 million to 13 million of them shared. The assay was immunoSEQ multiplex PCR, and TCRdb's table has in-frame clones only and misses some. V, J and clone size derive from that table, while D and trimming were established from the DNA sequence. The sample has approximately 160,000 clones, just over 70% seen once.

The gene calls are TRBV5-4 and TRBJ2-3; 13 bases map to TRBD2. The TCR comes from a man aged 18 to 35 in good health and CMV-seropositive. The sample was PBMCs. The CDR3 reads CASSLRTSGRADTQYF. DNA for the CDR3: TGTGCCAGCAGCTTGAGGACTAGCGGGAGAGCAGATACGCAGTATTTT.